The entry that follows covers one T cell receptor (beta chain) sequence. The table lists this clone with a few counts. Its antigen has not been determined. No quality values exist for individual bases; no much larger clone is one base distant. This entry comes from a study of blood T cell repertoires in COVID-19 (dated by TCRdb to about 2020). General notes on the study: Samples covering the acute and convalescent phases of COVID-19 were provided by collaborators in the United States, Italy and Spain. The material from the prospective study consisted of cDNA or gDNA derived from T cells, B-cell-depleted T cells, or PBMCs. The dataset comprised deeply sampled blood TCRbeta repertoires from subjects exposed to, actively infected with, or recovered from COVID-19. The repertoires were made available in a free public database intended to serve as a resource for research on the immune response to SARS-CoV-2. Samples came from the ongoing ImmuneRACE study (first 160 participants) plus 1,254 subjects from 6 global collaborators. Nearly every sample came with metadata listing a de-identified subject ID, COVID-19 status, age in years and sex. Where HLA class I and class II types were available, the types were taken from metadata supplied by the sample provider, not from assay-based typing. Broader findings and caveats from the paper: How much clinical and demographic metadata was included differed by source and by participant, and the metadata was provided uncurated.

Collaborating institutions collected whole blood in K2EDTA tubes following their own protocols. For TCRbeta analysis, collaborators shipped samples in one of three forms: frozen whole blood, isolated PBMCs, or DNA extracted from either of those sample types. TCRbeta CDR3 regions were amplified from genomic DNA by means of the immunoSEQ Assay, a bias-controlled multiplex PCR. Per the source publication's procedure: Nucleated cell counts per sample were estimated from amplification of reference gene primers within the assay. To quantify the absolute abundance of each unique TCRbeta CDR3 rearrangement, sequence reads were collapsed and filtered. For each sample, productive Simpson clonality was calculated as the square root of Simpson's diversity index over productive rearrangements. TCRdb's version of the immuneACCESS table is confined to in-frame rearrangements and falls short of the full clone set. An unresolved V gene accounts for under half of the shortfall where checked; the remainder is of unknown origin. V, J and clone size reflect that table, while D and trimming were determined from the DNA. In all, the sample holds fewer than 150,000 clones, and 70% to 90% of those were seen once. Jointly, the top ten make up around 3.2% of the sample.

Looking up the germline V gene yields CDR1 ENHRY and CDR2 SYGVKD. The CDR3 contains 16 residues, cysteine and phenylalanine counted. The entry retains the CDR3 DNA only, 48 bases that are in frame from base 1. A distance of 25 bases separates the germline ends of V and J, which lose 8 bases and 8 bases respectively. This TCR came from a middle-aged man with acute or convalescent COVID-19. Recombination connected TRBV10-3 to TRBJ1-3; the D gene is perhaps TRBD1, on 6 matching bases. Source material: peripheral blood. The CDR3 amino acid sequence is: CAILQGSQPARDTIYF. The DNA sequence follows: TGTGCCATCTTGCAGGGGAGCCAGCCGGCCCGTGACACCATATATTTT.